This passage covers 9 T cell receptor beta chains from one sample sequenced in a study of blood T cell repertoires in COVID-19. The data were produced by immunoSEQ multiplex PCR, yet TCRdb's version contains in-frame clones alone and is incomplete. The sample lists around 380,000 clones; 80% to 90% were seen once. The sample was PBMCs or T cells enriched from blood (not recorded which). The source of these receptors is a man younger than 45 who had recovered from COVID-19.

CDR3 region: CAWNPTAASYEQYF. The CDR3 region has the DNA TGTGCCTGGAACCCGACAGCCGCGTCCTACGAGCAGTACTTC. The V and J genes are TRBV30 and TRBJ2-7; a weak D match, TRBD1 (5 bases). The CDR3 consists of 14 residues. Germline values: CDR1 GTSNPN, CDR2 SVGIG (reference sequence). V gave up 4 bases and J gave up 1 base, with 14 bases separating them.

The chain employs TRBV7-9 and TRBJ1-2, with D unresolved. Trimming took 5 bases from V and 8 from J, leaving 18 bases between them. The CDR3 totals 14 residues. Looked up from germline, CDR1 is SEHNR and CDR2 is FQNEAQ (reference sequence). The CDR3 bases are TGTGCCAGCAGCCCCGGACTGACTCTTGAGGGCTACACCTTC. Residues: CASSPGLTLEGYTF.

The CDR3 DNA sequence: TGCGCCAGCAGGGGCCGCGACAGGGTCTTAGAGACCCAGTACTTC. Translated: CASRGRDRVLETQYF. The chain has TRBV5-1 and TRBJ2-5; 7 bases are a match to TRBD1. The CDR3 runs to 15 residues. In germline, CDR1 is SGHRS, CDR2 YFSETQ. The V segment lost 5 bases and the J segment 4 bases; nucleotides outside the gene matches: 11. The variable domain in full, with the rest retrieved from reference TRBV5-1 and TRBJ2-5, is KAGVTQTPRYLIKTRGQQVTLSCSPISGHRSVSWYQQTPGQGLQFLFEYFSETQRNKGNFPGRFSGRQFSNSRSEMNVSTLELGDSALYLCASRGRDRVLETQYFGPGTRLLVL.

The chain uses TRBV4-1 and TRBJ1-2, with 7 positions matching TRBD1. Trimming took 0 bases from V and 2 from J; bases not matched to a gene: 12. The V gene's germline CDR1 is MGHRA and CDR2 YSYEKL. The CDR3 covers 18 residues. CDR3 in amino acids: CASSQDWDRESLNYGYTF. Here the CDR3 DNA reads TGCGCCAGCAGCCAAGATTGGGACAGAGAAAGCTTAAACTATGGCTACACCTTC.

The chain uses TRBV23-1 and TRBJ1-1; D possibly corresponds to TRBD1 (6 bases). TRBV23-1 is an open reading frame whose function is uncertain. Trimming removed 7 bases from V and 12 bases from J, with 9 bases in between. This CDR3 region has 9 residues. The CDR3 DNA is TGCGCCAGCAACAGGGCACCTTTCTTT. Translated: CASNRAPFF.

The V call is TRBV7-9, the J call TRBJ2-7, with a possible D match to TRBD2 (6 bases). CDR3 length: 15 residues. Looked up from germline, CDR1 is SEHNR and CDR2 is FQNEAQ (reference sequence). The ends were cut back, 1 base at V and 5 bases at J, with 15 bases in the middle. The CDR3 loop is CASSLVAGPGDEQYF. CDR3 in DNA: TGTGCCAGCAGCTTAGTCGCGGGGCCCGGGGACGAGCAGTACTTC.

This clone showed up just a few times. The genes are TRBV6-6 and TRBJ2-7; possibly TRBD2 for D (5 bases). The CDR3 sequence is 14 residues long. V was shortened by 6 bases and J by 1 base, with 13 bases between the two germline ends. CDR1 MNHNY and CDR2 SVGAGI come from the germline V gene (reference sequence). The CDR3 DNA sequence: TGTGCCAGCAGGCGGGCCGTTCAGTCCTACGAGCAGTACTTC. Its translation is CASRRAVQSYEQYF.

J is TRBJ1-6 and V is TRBV6-1; tentative D call: TRBD1 (5 bases). This CDR3 has 15 residues. Trimming cost V 0 bases and J 10 bases, with 13 bases left between them. CDR1 and CDR2 (germline): MNHNS, SASEGT. The DNA of the CDR3 is TGTGCCAGCAGTGAAGCCGGGGGGGGTGGATCACCCCTCCACTTT. Its protein is CASSEAGGGGSPLHF.

The chain uses TRBV6-5 and TRBJ1-3; no definite D call. Germline V lookup: CDR1 MNHEY, CDR2 SVGAGI. The CDR3 totals 15 residues. V lost 0 bases and J 4 bases, leaving 10 bases between the germline ends. CDR3 DNA: TGTGCCAGCAGTTACTCGAAGTTTGAGGGAAACACCATATATTTT. This encodes CASSYSKFEGNTIYF.